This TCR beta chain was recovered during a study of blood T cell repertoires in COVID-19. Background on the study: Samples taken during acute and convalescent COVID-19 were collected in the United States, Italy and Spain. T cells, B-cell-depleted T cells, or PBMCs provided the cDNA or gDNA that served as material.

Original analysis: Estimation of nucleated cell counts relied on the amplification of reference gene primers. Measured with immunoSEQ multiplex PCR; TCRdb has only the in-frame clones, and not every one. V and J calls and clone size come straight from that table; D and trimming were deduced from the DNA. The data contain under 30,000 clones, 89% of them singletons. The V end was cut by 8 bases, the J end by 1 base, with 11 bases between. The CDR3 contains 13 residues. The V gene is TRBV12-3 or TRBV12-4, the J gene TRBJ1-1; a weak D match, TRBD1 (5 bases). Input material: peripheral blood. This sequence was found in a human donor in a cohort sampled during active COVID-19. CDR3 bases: TGTGCCAGCGTCGGGGGGGAGAACACTGAAGCTTTCTTT. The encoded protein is CASVGGENTEAFF.